This paragraph reports one T cell receptor beta chain. The antigen remains undetermined. Clones were read by immunoSEQ multiplex PCR, and TCRdb kept only the in-frame ones, dropping some. The sample holds some 77,000 clones, approximately 85% seen once. The CDR3 contains 10 residues. Trimming took off 7 bases at V and 10 bases at J, with 8 bases between the two ends. Germline lookup yields CDR1 SGHRS and CDR2 YFSETQ. This entry is derived from a study of OX40 agonist ivuxolimab in advanced cancers. The study's findings and limits: Some nonresponders likewise displayed low normalized T-cell clonal expansion. Among the least clonally expanded were partial responders at 0.1-3.0 mg/kg.

This TCR was recovered from an adult with an advanced solid tumor such as melanoma, head and neck, liver or kidney cancer. This specimen consisted of CD4+ or CD8+ T cells sorted from blood, obtained in a trial of the OX40 agonist ivuxolimab. V and J are TRBV5-1 and TRBJ2-2, with unresolved D. This CDR3 reads CASERMELFF. For the CDR3, the DNA is TGCGCCAGCGAAAGGATGGAGCTGTTTTTT.